A selection of T cell receptor beta chains follows, all from one sample in a study of PD-1 blockade in classical Hodgkin lymphoma. Sequencing used immunoSEQ multiplex PCR; TCRdb keeps in-frame clones, though not all of them. The sample yields roughly 62,000 clones, around 88% seen once. The sequencing used peripheral blood mononuclear cells (PBMCs), collected at baseline. The receptors stem from a human donor with classical Hodgkin lymphoma. The CDR3 runs from the conserved cysteine through the conserved F or W. D genes are given only for firm matches. For some rows the clone size is stated as once, few or many, or as a class when expanded; others skip it.

>TRBD2|few|TRBV4-3|TRBJ2-1
TGCGCCAGCAGCCTAGCGGGGGGGACTTTCTACAATGAGCAGTTCTTC
CASSLAGGTFYNEQFF
>.|few|TRBV27|TRBJ1-5
TGTGCCAGCAGCGGGGTAAGCAATCAGCCCCAGCATTTT
CASSGVSNQPQHF
>.|.|TRBV30|TRBJ2-7
TGTGCCTGGGTTGACAGCTACGAGCAGTACTTC
CAWVDSYEQYF
>.|once|TRBV21-1|TRBJ2-6
TGTGCCAGCCCTCGCAACGTCCTGACTTTC
CASPRNVLTF
>.|few|TRBV4-1|TRBJ1-2
TGCGCCAGCAGCCAATATAAGGACTATGGCTACACCTTC
CASSQYKDYGYTF
>.|.|TRBV7-9|TRBJ1-1
TGTGCCAGCAGCTTAGCCGCTCCTGAAGCTTTCTTT
CASSLAAPEAFF
>TRBD1|.|TRBV2|TRBJ1-3
TGTGCCAGCTTTGGGACAGGAATAAGAAACACCATATATTTT
CASFGTGIRNTIYF
>.|once|TRBV7-9|TRBJ2-7
TGTGCCAGCAGCTTATCTTCGGATACCTACGAGCAGTACTTC
CASSLSSDTYEQYF
>TRBD1|.|TRBV5-6|TRBJ1-6
TGTGCCAGCAGCTTGGGCGTTGGACAGGGGAATTCACCCCTCCACTTT
CASSLGVGQGNSPLHF
>.|.|TRBV28|TRBJ2-5
TGTGCCAGCAGTTTACCAGGGCGGCAAGAGACCCAGTACTTC
CASSLPGRQETQYF
>.|.|TRBV29-1|TRBJ1-2
TGCAGCGTCGACCATGAGGGTTTCTATGGCTACACCTTC
CSVDHEGFYGYTF
>.|.|TRBV6-5|TRBJ2-7
TGTGCCAGCAGCTCGGGGGAGAGGGCCGAGCAGTACTTC
CASSSGERAEQYF
>.|few|TRBV5-6|TRBJ1-1
TGTGCCAGCAGACTTGTATGGGGCACTGAAGCTTTCTTT
CASRLVWGTEAFF
>TRBD1|.|TRBV6-1|TRBJ2-7
TGTGCCAGCAGGCAAGGACAGGGGATCCCCTACGAGCAGTACTTC
CASRQGQGIPYEQYF
>.|.|TRBV4-2|TRBJ1-1
TGTGCCAGCAGCTTGTCCTATGGGACTGAAGCTTTCTTT
CASSLSYGTEAFF
>.|.|TRBV13|TRBJ1-2
TGTGCCAGCAGCCACCGCCCGGACTCTTTTAACTATGGCTACACCTTC
CASSHRPDSFNYGYTF
>TRBD2|.|TRBV5-8|TRBJ2-1
TGTGCCAGCAGCGCGGGGGGGCCCTACAATGAGCAGTTCTTC
CASSAGGPYNEQFF
>.|few|TRBV19|TRBJ1-6
TGTGCCAGTAGTAGAAACCTATTAAATTCACCCCTCCACTTT
CASSRNLLNSPLHF
>.|.|TRBV4-3|TRBJ1-1
TGCGCCAGCAGCCAAGAACAAGGGTATAGGACTGAAGCTTTCTTT
CASSQEQGYRTEAFF
>.|.|TRBV9|TRBJ1-2
TGTGCCAGCAGCATAGGGGAGACTTATGGCTACACCTTC
CASSIGETYGYTF
>.|.|TRBV2|TRBJ2-7
TGTGCCAGCAGTGCCAGTGGACATATTACCTACGAGCAGTACTTC
CASSASGHITYEQYF
>.|.|TRBV11-3|TRBJ2-2
TGTGCCAGCAGCTTACAACTGGCCGGGGAGCTGTTTTTT
CASSLQLAGELFF
>TRBD1|.|TRBV7-7|TRBJ2-5
TGTGCCAGCAGCTTGGCTCAGGGGGCAGAGACCCAGTACTTC
CASSLAQGAETQYF
>TRBD2|once|TRBV7-2|TRBJ2-5
TGTGCCAGCAGCTTAGCCTTAGCGGGGACGGAAGAGACCCAGTACTTC
CASSLALAGTEETQYF
>.|once|TRBV9|TRBJ2-1
TGTGCCAGCAGCGTGGACGGAGACAATGAGCAGTTCTTC
CASSVDGDNEQFF
>TRBD2|.|TRBV15|TRBJ2-5
TGTGCCACCAGCAGGGACCGGGGACTAGCGGGGGATTACCAAGAGACCCAGTACTTC
CATSRDRGLAGDYQETQYF
>.|.|TRBV5-1|TRBJ2-7
TGCGCCAGCAGCTTGTATGTAGGTAGCTACGAGCAGTACTTC
CASSLYVGSYEQYF